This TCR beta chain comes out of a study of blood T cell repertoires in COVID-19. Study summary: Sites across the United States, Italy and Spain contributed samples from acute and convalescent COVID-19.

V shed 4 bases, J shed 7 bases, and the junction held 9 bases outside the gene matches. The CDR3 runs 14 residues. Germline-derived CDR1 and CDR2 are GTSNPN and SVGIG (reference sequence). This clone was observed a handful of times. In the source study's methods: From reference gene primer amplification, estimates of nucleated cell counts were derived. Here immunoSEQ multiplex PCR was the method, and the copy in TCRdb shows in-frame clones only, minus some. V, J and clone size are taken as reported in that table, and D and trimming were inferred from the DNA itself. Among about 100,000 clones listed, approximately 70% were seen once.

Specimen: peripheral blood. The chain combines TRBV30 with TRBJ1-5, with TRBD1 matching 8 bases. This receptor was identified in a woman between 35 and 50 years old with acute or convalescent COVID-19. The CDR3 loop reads CAWKPQGATQPQHF. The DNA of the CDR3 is TGTGCCTGGAAGCCTCAGGGGGCTACCCAGCCCCAGCATTTT.